Below are 16 T cell receptor beta chains sequenced from a single sample in a study of cytomegalovirus exposure and HLA in healthy donors. The study ran its PCR with 60 Vbeta and 13 Jbeta primers. TCRdb's copy holds only in-frame clones and misses some; the assay was immunoSEQ multiplex PCR. The table records about 170,000 clones, about 73% of them present only once. What was sequenced was PBMCs. The receptors originated from a woman between 45 and 60 years old in good health and CMV-seropositive.

This clone came up a few times. The chain carries TRBV25-1 and TRBJ1-4, with D possibly being TRBD1 (5 bases). This CDR3 has 17 residues. The germline V gene encodes CDR1 MGHDK and CDR2 SYGVNS. The germline V and J ends were trimmed by 1 base and 0 bases, with 12 bases remaining between them. In DNA, the CDR3 is TGTGCCAGCAGTGAATCGGGGGTCGATGCAACTAATGAAAAACTGTTTTTT. Translating it yields CASSESGVDATNEKLFF.

The chain carries TRBV7-9 and TRBJ2-3, with a weak D call TRBD2 (7 bases). Trimming took off 2 bases at V and 4 bases at J, with 19 bases between the two ends. Germline lookup yields CDR1 SEHNR and CDR2 FQNEAQ (reference sequence). The CDR3 totals 17 residues. The CDR3 reads CASSLPLRGGGADTQYF. CDR3 bases: TGTGCCAGCAGCTTACCTTTGCGCGGGGGCGGGGCAGATACGCAGTATTTT.

Here the CDR3 DNA reads TGTGCCAGCAGTAGACAGGGCTCTGGAAACACCATATATTTT. Translation: CASSRQGSGNTIYF. This sequence joins TRBV2 and TRBJ1-3, with TRBD1 identical over 7 bases. This CDR3 has 14 amino acids. CDR1 SNHLY and CDR2 FYNNEI come from the germline V gene. V was clipped by 5 bases and J by 0 bases; unmatched bases: 1.

This clone appeared a few times. The V and J genes are TRBV18 and TRBJ2-1, with D perhaps matching TRBD1 (6 bases). V was shortened by 0 bases and J by 0 bases, with 6 bases between the two germline ends. Looked up from germline, CDR1 is KGHSH and CDR2 is LQKENI. This CDR3 contains 15 residues. CDR3 sequence: CASSPPDSSYNEQFF. CDR3 in DNA: TGTGCCAGCTCACCACCGGACAGCTCCTACAATGAGCAGTTCTTC.

This clone was seen a single time. The chain recombines TRBV5-1 with TRBJ2-5; 11 positions match TRBD2. The germline V gene has CDR1 SGHRS and CDR2 YFSETQ. This CDR3 is 14 amino acids long. V shed 4 bases, J shed 3 bases, and the junction held 2 bases outside the gene matches. The chain's CDR3 is CASSVLAGEETQYF. DNA for the CDR3: TGCGCCAGCAGCGTACTAGCGGGGGAAGAGACCCAGTACTTC.

This clone was counted once. The rearrangement joins TRBV10-3 to TRBJ1-1; TRBD1 matches at 8 bases. Unmatched junction bases numbered 1, after V lost 4 bases and J lost 0 bases. This CDR3 is 14 amino acids long. From germline, CDR1 is ENHRY and CDR2 SYGVKD. As DNA, the CDR3 is TGTGCCATCAGTGGGACAGGGATGAACACTGAAGCTTTCTTT. Amino acids: CAISGTGMNTEAFF.

The rearrangement links TRBV5-6 to TRBJ1-1; 8 bases are a match to TRBD1. The junction had 6 bases not matched to a gene; V was cut back by 4 bases and J by 4 bases. The CDR3 covers 14 residues. Germline CDR1 is SGHDT and CDR2 is YYEEEE. The CDR3 coding sequence is TGTGCCAGCAGCCCTGGGACAGGAAGCACTGAAGCTTTCTTT. This codes for CASSPGTGSTEAFF.

The V call is TRBV28, the J call TRBJ1-2, with D maybe TRBD1 (5 bases). There are 15 residues in the CDR3. The V end was cut by 3 bases, the J end by 6 bases, with 17 bases between. The germline CDR1 and CDR2 sequences are MDHEN and SYDVKM. CDR3 amino acids: CASSLKGATLNGYTF. The CDR3 bases are TGTGCCAGCAGTTTGAAAGGGGCTACCTTGAATGGCTACACCTTC.

The V and J genes are TRBV18 and TRBJ1-4; unclear D gene. Germline V gives CDR1 KGHSH, CDR2 LQKENI. V dropped 6 bases and J dropped 7 bases, with 21 bases sitting between them. CDR3 length equals 16 residues. CDR3 sequence: CASSHSGRLAVEKLFF. As DNA, the CDR3 is TGTGCCAGCTCGCACTCCGGGAGGTTGGCGGTTGAAAAACTGTTTTTT.

CDR3 loop: CASSLGSGGADTQYF. Here the CDR3 DNA reads TGTGCCAGCAGCTTGGGTAGCGGGGGTGCAGATACGCAGTATTTT. The chain carries TRBV5-8 and TRBJ2-3; 9 bases line up with TRBD2. V lost 0 bases, J lost 4 bases, and 3 bases stayed unmatched. The CDR3 is 15 amino acids. Per the germline V gene, CDR1 is SGHTS and CDR2 is YDEGEE. Full variable domain (rest looked up from reference TRBV5-8 and TRBJ2-3): EAGVTQSPTHLIKTRGQQATLRCSPISGHTSVYWYQQALGLGLQFLLWYDEGEERNRGNFPPRFSGRQFPNYSSELNVNALELEDSALYLCASSLGSGGADTQYFGPGTRLTVL.

The DNA for the CDR3 is TGCGCCAGCAGCTTGGCCGGGACAGTGAGCCTGAACACTGAAGCTTTCTTT. As protein: CASSLAGTVSLNTEAFF. The chain couples TRBV5-1 to TRBJ1-1, with 7 nucleotides matching TRBD1. Germline assignment: CDR1 SGHRS and CDR2 YFSETQ. V gave up 0 bases and J gave up 0 bases; unmatched junction bases: 8. The CDR3 loop spans 17 amino acids.

The chain carries TRBV6-5 and TRBJ1-2; 7 bases align to TRBD1. With V trimmed by 6 bases and J by 4 bases, 5 bases remained unmatched. CDR3 size: 13 residues. From germline, CDR1 is MNHEY and CDR2 SVGAGI. The CDR3 reads CASRTTGVYGYTF. CDR3 sequence (DNA): TGTGCCAGCAGGACAACAGGGGTCTATGGCTACACCTTC.

The V and J genes are TRBV5-1 and TRBJ2-1; 10 bases agree with TRBD1. V was clipped by 1 base and J by 6 bases; unmatched bases: 7. The CDR3 loop spans 16 amino acids. Germline CDR1 SGHRS, CDR2 YFSETQ. CDR3 amino acids: CASSLLPGQGGNEQFF. The CDR3 nucleotides are TGCGCCAGCAGCTTGTTACCAGGACAGGGGGGCAATGAGCAGTTCTTC. Drawing the rest from reference TRBV5-1 and TRBJ2-1, the complete variable domain is KAGVTQTPRYLIKTRGQQVTLSCSPISGHRSVSWYQQTPGQGLQFLFEYFSETQRNKGNFPGRFSGRQFSNSRSEMNVSTLELGDSALYLCASSLLPGQGGNEQFFGPGTRLTVL.

The rearrangement links TRBV5-4 to TRBJ2-1; the match to TRBD2 covers 13 bases. J gave up 10 bases and V 4 bases, and 11 bases lay outside the gene matches. The CDR3 contains 16 residues. The germline CDR1 and CDR2 sequences are SGHNT and YYREEE (reference sequence). The CDR3 spells CASSEGLAGPLKEQFF. DNA of the CDR3: TGTGCCAGCAGCGAGGGACTAGCGGGGCCTTTGAAGGAGCAGTTCTTC.

The chain joins TRBV7-6 to TRBJ2-2; perhaps TRBD2 as D (5 bases). The length of the CDR3 is 16 residues. Germline V gene data show CDR1 as SGHVS and CDR2 as FNYEAQ. The ends were cut back, 1 base at V and 6 bases at J, with 15 bases in the middle. CDR3 loop: CASSLERASWAGELFF. The CDR3 DNA follows: TGTGCCAGCAGCTTAGAGAGGGCTAGCTGGGCCGGGGAGCTGTTTTTT.

The J gene is TRBJ2-1, the V gene TRBV27; 10 nucleotides line up with TRBD1. The germline CDR1 and CDR2 sequences are MNHEY and SMNVEV (reference sequence). The CDR3 extends over 19 amino acids. Unmatched junction bases numbered 14, after V lost 0 bases and J lost 6 bases. CDR3 in amino acids: CASSLSEVYRDRGGNEQFF. DNA for the CDR3: TGTGCCAGCAGTTTATCCGAGGTGTACAGGGACAGGGGAGGCAATGAGCAGTTCTTC.